The source of this T cell receptor beta chain is a study of blood T cell repertoires in COVID-19. Across the study: Sites across the United States, Italy and Spain contributed samples from acute and convalescent COVID-19. T cells, B-cell-depleted T cells, or PBMCs provided the cDNA or gDNA that served as material.

This CDR3 is built from 14 residues. Trimming removed 5 bases from V and 0 bases from J, with 8 bases in between. The germline CDR1 and CDR2 sequences are SEHNR and FQNEAQ (reference sequence). Authors' data handling: From reference gene primer amplification, estimates of nucleated cell counts were derived. Assay: immunoSEQ multiplex PCR; the TCRdb copy retains only in-frame clones and omits some. The V and J calls and the clone size are those of that table, but D and trimming were determined from the DNA. The table has about 260,000 clones, approximately 86% seen once. This sequence was found in a man aged 40-49 years who had recovered from COVID-19. The sequenced sample consisted of peripheral blood. V is TRBV7-9 and J is TRBJ1-3; a possible D gene is TRBD1 (5 bases). The CDR3 region is CASSRGSSGNTIYF. DNA of the CDR3: TGTGCCAGCAGCCGGGGGAGCTCTGGAAACACCATATATTTT.